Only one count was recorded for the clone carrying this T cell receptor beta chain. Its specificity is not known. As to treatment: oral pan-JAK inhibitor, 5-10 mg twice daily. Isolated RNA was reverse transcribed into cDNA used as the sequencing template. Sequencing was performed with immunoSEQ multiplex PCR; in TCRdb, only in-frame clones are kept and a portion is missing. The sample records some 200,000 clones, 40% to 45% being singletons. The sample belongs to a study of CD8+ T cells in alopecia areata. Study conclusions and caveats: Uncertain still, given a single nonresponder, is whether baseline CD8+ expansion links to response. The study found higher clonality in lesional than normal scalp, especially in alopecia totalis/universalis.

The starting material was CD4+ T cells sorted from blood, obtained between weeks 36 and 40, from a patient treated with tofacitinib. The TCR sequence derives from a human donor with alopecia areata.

The CDR3 region is CASSLLLGRDGKNIQYF. In DNA, the CDR3 is TGTGCCAGCAGTCTCCTGCTTGGGAGGGACGGCAAAAACATTCAGTACTTC. The rearrangement links TRBV28 to TRBJ2-4, with TRBD2 identical over 7 bases. The germline V gene encodes CDR1 MDHEN and CDR2 SYDVKM. The ends lost 5 bases at V and 3 bases at J; junction bases unmatched: 13. The CDR3 has 17 residues.